The 25 T cell receptor beta chains presented below share a single source sample, sequenced in a study of blood T cells in healthy people across ages. Sample-barcoded 5' priming and a J-beta primer mix drove a second PCR of roughly 6 to 12 cycles. TCRdb passed the 5' RACE reads through MiXCR, listing each CDR3 protein once. The table has about 700,000 distinct CDR3 sequences, about 32% seen once; the top ten hold roughly 15%. The specimen was blood. Receptors originate from a woman aged 80 or over in good health.

The chain employs TRBV19 and TRBJ2-4, with D perhaps matching TRBD2 (6 bases). Near its end, the DNA agrees better with TRBJ2-7, so the J call may be wrong. The germline CDR1 and CDR2 sequences are LNHDA and SQIVND (reference sequence). The CDR3 has 15 amino acids. The DNA for the CDR3 is TGTGCCAGTAGCTTAGGCGGGACCGCCAACTACGAGCAGTACTTC. As protein: CASSLGGTANYEQYF.

About this clonotype itself: Just one base apart from a much larger clone, this may be a read error. The rearrangement uses TRBV6-1 and TRBJ2-7; D is possibly TRBD1 (6 bases). V was pared by 2 bases and J by 1 base, with 12 bases between. CDR3 length: 15 residues. CDR1 MNHNS and CDR2 SASEGT come from the germline V gene. CDR3 residues: CASSEWQGISYEQYF. In nucleotides, the CDR3 is TGTGCCAGCAGTGAATGGCAGGGGATTTCCTACGAGCAGTACTTC.

This clonotype has more than one count but fewer than ten. The chain recombines TRBV7-2 with TRBJ2-2, with 9 nucleotides matching TRBD1. V lost 3 bases to trimming and J lost 3 bases; unmatched junction nucleotides: 5. Germline V CDR1 and CDR2: SGHTA, FQGNSA. The CDR3 extends over 16 amino acids. The CDR3 sequence is CASSFRDRAYTGELFF. The CDR3 DNA reads as TGTGCCAGCAGCTTCCGGGACAGGGCGTACACCGGGGAGCTGTTTTTT.

Concerning this clonotype itself: Just one base apart from a much larger clone, this may be a read error. V usage is TRBV5-1 and J usage is TRBJ1-4; 10 positions agree with TRBD1. V shed 4 bases, J shed 9 bases, and the junction held 30 bases outside the gene matches. CDR3 length equals 22 residues. Germline assignment: CDR1 SGHRS and CDR2 YFSETQ. The CDR3 DNA is TGCGCCAGCAGCCCCCGCCGCGGGACAGGGGAAGGATTTGGGGTCTTTAAGCAAAAACTGTTTTTT. Encoded protein: CASSPRRGTGEGFGVFKQKLFF.

In the case of this clonotype: Given a much more abundant clone one base away, this may be a read error. The genes are TRBV30 and TRBJ2-5, with D tentatively TRBD2 (6 bases). With 1 base removed from V and 11 bases from J, the gap between germline ends came to 14 bases. The length of the CDR3 is 12 residues. CDR1 and CDR2 from the germline V gene are GTSNPN and SVGIG (reference sequence). CDR3 region: CAWSELADEQYF. The DNA for the CDR3 is TGTGCCTGGAGTGAACTAGCCGATGAGCAGTACTTC.

This clonotype was counted a few times. The genes are TRBV29-1 and TRBJ1-6; 7 bases line up with TRBD1. The ends lost 6 bases at V and 9 bases at J; junction bases unmatched: 8. Germline CDR1 and CDR2: SQVTM and ANQGSEA. CDR3 length: 13 amino acids. The CDR3 here is CSVQTGVASPLHF. For the CDR3, the DNA is TGCAGCGTCCAAACAGGGGTGGCTTCACCCCTCCACTTT.

The rearrangement uses TRBV29-1 and TRBJ2-1; D remains unclear. V was clipped by 4 bases and J by 5 bases, with 9 bases between them. The germline V gene encodes CDR1 SQVTM and CDR2 ANQGSEA. The CDR3 loop spans 12 amino acids. The CDR3 nucleotides are TGCAGCGTTGGTCACCCCAACAATGAGCAGTTCTTC. It yields the protein CSVGHPNNEQFF.

V is TRBV27 and J is TRBJ2-7; the D is unclear. The CDR3 is 12 amino acids. Per the germline V gene, CDR1 is MNHEY and CDR2 is SMNVEV (reference sequence). The V and J ends lost 8 bases and 4 bases respectively, with 12 bases between them. The CDR3 sequence is CASGLGNYEQYF. The CDR3 DNA sequence: TGTGCCAGCGGCTTGGGAAATTACGAGCAGTACTTC.

Of note for this clonotype: At one boundary the junction diverges from the germline segment, which might be a read error. The rearrangement uses TRBV7-7 and TRBJ2-6; perhaps TRBD2 as D (7 bases). This CDR3 spans 15 amino acids. Germline V gene data show CDR1 as SSHAT and CDR2 as FNYEAQ (reference sequence). The CDR3 sequence: CASSLVGGTFNVLTF. The CDR3 bases are TGTGCTAGCAGCTTAGTGGGGGGGACATTCAACGTCCTGACTTTC.

Concerning this clonotype itself: A much larger clone lies a single base off, so this may be a read error. The chain links TRBV5-1 to TRBJ2-7; 15 positions match TRBD2. CDR1 is SGHRS and CDR2 is YFSETQ in the germline V gene. This CDR3 is built from 16 residues. After removal of 0 bases from V and 7 bases from J, the junction contained 5 bases not matched to a gene. In DNA, the CDR3 is TGCGCCAGCAGCTTGGGGGGACTAGCGGGGGGAAATGAGCAGTACTTC. Translated, it gives CASSLGGLAGGNEQYF.

This clonotype has only a few counts. J is TRBJ2-2 and V is TRBV4-3, with D hard to call. CDR3 length equals 15 residues. Deletions cut 1 base from V and 4 bases from J, with 10 bases between. CDR1 and CDR2 from the germline V gene are LGHNA and YSLEER. The DNA for the CDR3 is TGCGCCAGCAGCCAAGTCACAGCGAGCACCGGGGAGCTGTTTTTT. Its protein is CASSQVTASTGELFF.

The chain couples TRBV15 to TRBJ2-7; 7 bases line up with TRBD2. This CDR3 is built from 17 residues. Germline-derived CDR1 and CDR2 are LNHNV and YYDKDF (reference sequence). Unmatched junction bases numbered 18, after V lost 3 bases and J lost 7 bases. CDR3 DNA sequence: TGTGCCACCAGCAGGGATCCCCAACGGGGAGGGATCAATGAGCAGTACTTC. Translating it yields CATSRDPQRGGINEQYF.

This clonotype came up many times. A much larger clone differs by one base, so this may be a read error. J is TRBJ2-1 and V is TRBV7-7, with D tentatively TRBD1 (6 bases). TRBJ2-7 matches the DNA end more closely, so the J call is doubtful. The CDR3 runs to 15 residues. CDR1 and CDR2 from the germline V gene are SSHAT and FNYEAQ (reference sequence). The CDR3 loop is CASSQTGSSYNEQYF. In DNA form, the CDR3 reads TGTGCCAGCAGCCAGACAGGTAGCTCCTACAATGAGCAGTACTTC.

This sequence joins TRBV4-1 and TRBJ1-1; D remains ambiguous. The CDR3 runs 17 residues. Trimming removed 4 bases at V and 3 bases at J, with 21 bases between. Germline loops: CDR1 MGHRA, CDR2 YSYEKL. Here the CDR3 reads CASSPYKGLETDTEAFF. CDR3 nucleotide sequence: TGCGCCAGCAGCCCCTATAAGGGCCTTGAGACCGACACTGAAGCTTTCTTT.

In this sample, this clonotype turned up a few times. A much larger clone sits a single nucleotide away, making a read error possible. CDR3 loop: CATSPQGREQYF. CDR3 DNA: TGTGCCACCAGCCCACAGGGAAGAGAGCAGTACTTC. This chain joins TRBV10-3 and TRBJ2-7, with D maybe TRBD1 (6 bases). Trimming pared 10 bases from V and 7 bases from J, leaving 17 bases between. The CDR3 consists of 12 residues. Germline V gives CDR1 ENHRY, CDR2 SYGVKD.

On this clonotype: A read error may explain this, as a much larger clone is one base away. This rearrangement joins TRBV24-1 to TRBJ2-3; TRBD1 is a possible D gene (6 bases). Germline values: CDR1 KGHDR, CDR2 SFDVKD. The length of the CDR3 is 16 residues. Trimming left V 6 bases short and J 4 bases short, with 19 bases between. CDR3: CATSPQGWVESDTQYF. DNA for the CDR3: TGTGCCACCAGTCCCCAGGGGTGGGTCGAGTCAGATACGCAGTATTTT.

This clonotype has a count of ten or more. The chain links TRBV20-1 to TRBJ2-3; tentative D call: TRBD1 (5 bases). The germline gives CDR1 DFQATT, CDR2 SNEGSKA (reference sequence). Deletions cut 2 bases from V and 2 bases from J, with 20 bases between. The CDR3 has 17 residues. The CDR3 reads CSARIFTGDFLTDTQYF. CDR3 coding DNA: TGCAGTGCTAGAATTTTCACAGGAGATTTTCTCACAGATACGCAGTATTTT.

This clonotype came up many times. The CDR3 DNA reads as TGTGCCAGCAGCGTACTAGCGGGGGGGGACACAGATACGCAGTATTTT. Protein product: CASSVLAGGDTDTQYF. The V gene is TRBV7-9, the J gene TRBJ2-3; the match to TRBD2 covers 13 bases. The CDR3 covers 16 residues. The trim removed 5 bases at V and 2 bases at J, leaving 4 bases unmatched. Germline CDR1 is SEHNR and CDR2 is FQNEAQ (reference sequence).

This clonotype was recorded many times. The chain joins TRBV10-3 to TRBJ2-3; 15 bases are shared with TRBD2. The CDR3 is 22 amino acids. Germline CDR1 and CDR2: ENHRY and SYGVKD. Trimming at V came to 3 bases and at J to 3 bases, leaving 19 bases not matched to a gene. The CDR3 bases are TGTGCCATCAGTGACCCCTCCCTGACGGGTGGACTAGCGGGGGGGGAGACAGATACGCAGTATTTT. It is translated as CAISDPSLTGGLAGGETDTQYF.

A few counts support this clonotype. The chain employs TRBV7-9 and TRBJ1-5; D uncertain. Per germline, CDR1 SEHNR and CDR2 FQNEAQ (reference sequence). The CDR3 extends over 14 amino acids. The V end lost 6 bases, the J end lost 3 bases, and 12 bases lay between the germline ends. CDR3 loop: CASSSLAPNQPQHF. In nucleotides, the CDR3 is TGTGCCAGCAGTTCTTTGGCACCCAATCAGCCCCAGCATTTT.

This chain uses TRBV9 with TRBJ2-7; D is undetermined. The V gene lost 0 bases and the J gene lost 0 bases, with 10 bases spanning the gap. In germline, CDR1 is SGDLS, CDR2 YYNGEE. The CDR3 is 15 amino acids. CDR3 nucleotides: TGTGCCAGCAGCGTAGGGGGTTCCCGCTCCTACGAGCAGTACTTC. As protein: CASSVGGSRSYEQYF.

The table lists this clonotype with many counts. This chain connects TRBV7-2 to TRBJ2-2, with a tentative D call TRBD1 (6 bases). This CDR3 region has 15 residues. Trimming pared 1 base from V and 4 bases from J, leaving 10 bases between. The germline V gene encodes CDR1 SGHTA and CDR2 FQGNSA. Here the CDR3 reads CASSLVHRVTGELFF. For the CDR3, the DNA is TGTGCCAGCAGCTTAGTTCACAGGGTCACCGGGGAGCTGTTTTTT.

This rearrangement joins TRBV7-4 to TRBJ2-5; TRBD1 matches 7 bases. Germline values: CDR1 SGHVT, CDR2 SQSDAQ. J was trimmed by 0 bases and V by 5 bases; bases with no gene match: 12. The CDR3 covers 17 residues. The CDR3 DNA reads TGTGCCAGCAGCCTCCACCGACAGGGTGGGGACCAAGAGACCCAGTACTTC. Translation gives CASSLHRQGGDQETQYF.

This rearrangement joins TRBV5-1 to TRBJ1-1, with 10 bases matching TRBD1. Germline V CDR1 and CDR2: SGHRS, YFSETQ. This CDR3 comprises 14 residues. The V gene end was trimmed by 3 bases and the J gene end by 6 bases; junction bases not matched to a gene: 5. Written as DNA, the CDR3 is TGCGCCAGCAGCTACCGGGACAGGGGCTCTGAAGCTTTCTTT. Protein sequence: CASSYRDRGSEAFF.

This clonotype was seen a handful of times. This rearrangement joins TRBV6-6 to TRBJ1-4; D uncertain. Germline CDR1 MNHNY, CDR2 SVGAGI (reference sequence). The CDR3 has 15 residues. Trimming left V 2 bases short and J 3 bases short, with 10 bases between. CDR3 nucleotide sequence: TGTGCCAGCAGTTACGAGGAGAGGTCTAATGAAAAACTGTTTTTT. Protein sequence: CASSYEERSNEKLFF.